These T cell receptor beta chains were read from a single sample in a study of T cell repertoires in cytomegalovirus infection. MiXCR, applied by TCRdb to the reads, yields one record per CDR3 protein. This sample yields 100,000 to 150,000 distinct CDR3 sequences, of which roughly 25% are seen a single time; 34% belongs to the top ten. These receptors' antigens are unknown. Sequencing was done on a sample of PBMCs, sequenced either directly or after in vitro stimulation (not recorded which). Receptors originate from a human donor in good health (CMV status not recorded). Some clones in this sample may be carry-over from other donors' samples. The CDR3 runs from the conserved cysteine through the conserved F or W. Each record gives: CDR3 protein, J gene, D gene, V gene. The D gene is left open where the match is weak.

CASSPRTGWDTEAFF	TRBJ1-1	-	TRBV7-2
CAWSAYRAIRGYGYTF	TRBJ1-2	-	TRBV30
CASSLTSRRDTPSGELFF	TRBJ2-2	-	TRBV7-3
CASSYSLKRGSTSPLHF	TRBJ1-6	-	TRBV6-5
CASSRDRGNQPQHF	TRBJ1-5	-	TRBV18
CSASGIVGDTQYF	TRBJ2-3	-	TRBV20-1
CASGHDTYNEQFF	TRBJ2-1	-	TRBV12-5
CASRGRAYGYTF	TRBJ1-2	-	TRBV12-3/TRBV12-4
CASSPRTSGRAWTDTQYF	TRBJ2-3	TRBD2	TRBV7-6
CASSLGGGTLFF	TRBJ1-4	-	TRBV7-9
CASSRSLAASYNEQFF	TRBJ2-1	TRBD2	TRBV19
CASSLLDRVSEETQYF	TRBJ2-5	TRBD1	TRBV5-4
CASSLALGAEDTQYF	TRBJ2-3	-	TRBV5-1